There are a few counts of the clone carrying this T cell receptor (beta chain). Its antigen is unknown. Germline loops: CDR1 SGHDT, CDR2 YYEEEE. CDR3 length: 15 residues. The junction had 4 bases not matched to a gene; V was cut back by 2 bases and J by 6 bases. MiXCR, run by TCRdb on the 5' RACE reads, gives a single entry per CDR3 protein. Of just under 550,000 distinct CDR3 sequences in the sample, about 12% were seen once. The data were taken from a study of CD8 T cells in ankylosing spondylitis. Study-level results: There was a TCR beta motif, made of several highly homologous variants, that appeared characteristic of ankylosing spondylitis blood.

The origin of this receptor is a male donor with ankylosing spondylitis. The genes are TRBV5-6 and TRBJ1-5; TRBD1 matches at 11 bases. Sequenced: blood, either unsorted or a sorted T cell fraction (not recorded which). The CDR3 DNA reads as TGTGCCAGCAGCTTTGGACAGGGGGCGAGTCAGCCCCAGCATTTT. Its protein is CASSFGQGASQPQHF.